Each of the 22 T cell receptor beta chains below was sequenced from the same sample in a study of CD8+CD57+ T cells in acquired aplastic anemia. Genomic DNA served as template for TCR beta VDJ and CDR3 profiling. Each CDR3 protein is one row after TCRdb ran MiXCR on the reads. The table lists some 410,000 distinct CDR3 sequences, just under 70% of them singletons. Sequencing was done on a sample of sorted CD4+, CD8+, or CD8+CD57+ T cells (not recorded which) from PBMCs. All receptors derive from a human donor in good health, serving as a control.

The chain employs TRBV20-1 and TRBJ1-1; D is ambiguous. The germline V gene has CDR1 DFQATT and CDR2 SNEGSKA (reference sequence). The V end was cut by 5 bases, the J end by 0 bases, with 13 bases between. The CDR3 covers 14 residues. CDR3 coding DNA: TGCAGTGCTGCTTACGGCGGGATGAACACTGAAGCTTTCTTT. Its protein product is CSAAYGGMNTEAFF.

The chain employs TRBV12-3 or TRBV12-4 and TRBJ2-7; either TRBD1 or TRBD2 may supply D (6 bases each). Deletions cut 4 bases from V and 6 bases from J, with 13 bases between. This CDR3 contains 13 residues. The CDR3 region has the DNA TGTGCCAGCAGTTCGGGGGCGCAGGGCGAGCAGTACTTC. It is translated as CASSSGAQGEQYF.

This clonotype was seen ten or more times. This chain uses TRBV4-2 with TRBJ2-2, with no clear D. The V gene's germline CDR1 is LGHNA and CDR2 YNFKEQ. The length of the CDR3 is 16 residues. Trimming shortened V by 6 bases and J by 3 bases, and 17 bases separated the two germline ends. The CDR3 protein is CASRRTSLSDTGELFF. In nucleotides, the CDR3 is TGTGCCAGCAGACGCACAAGCCTAAGTGACACCGGGGAGCTGTTTTTT.

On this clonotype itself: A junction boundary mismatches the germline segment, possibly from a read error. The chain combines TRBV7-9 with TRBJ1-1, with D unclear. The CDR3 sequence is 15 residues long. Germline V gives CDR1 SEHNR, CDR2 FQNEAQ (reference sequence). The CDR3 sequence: CASSPRRAQNSEAFF. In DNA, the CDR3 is TGTGCCAGCAGTCCACGAAGAGCACAGAACAGTGAAGCTTTCTTT.

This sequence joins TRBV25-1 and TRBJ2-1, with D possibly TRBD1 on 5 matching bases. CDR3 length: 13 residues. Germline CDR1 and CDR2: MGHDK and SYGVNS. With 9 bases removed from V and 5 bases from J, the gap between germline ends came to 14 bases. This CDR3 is CASRTQRDNEQFF. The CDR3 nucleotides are TGTGCCAGTAGGACACAGCGCGACAATGAGCAGTTCTTC.

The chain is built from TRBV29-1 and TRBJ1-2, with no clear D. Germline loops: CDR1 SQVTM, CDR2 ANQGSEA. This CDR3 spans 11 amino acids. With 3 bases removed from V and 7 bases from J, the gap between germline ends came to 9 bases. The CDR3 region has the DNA TGCAGCGTTGACGCCCAAGGTGGCTACACCTTC. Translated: CSVDAQGGYTF.

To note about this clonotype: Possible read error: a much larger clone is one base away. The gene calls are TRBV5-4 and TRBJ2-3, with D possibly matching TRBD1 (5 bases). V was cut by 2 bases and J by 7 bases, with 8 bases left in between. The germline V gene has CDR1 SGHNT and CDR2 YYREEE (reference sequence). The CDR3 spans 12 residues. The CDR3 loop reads CASSFRVNTQYF. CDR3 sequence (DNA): TGTGCCAGCAGCTTCAGGGTAAATACGCAGTATTTT.

CDR3 bases: TGTGCCAGCAGCCCGCGCGACTACCAGGAGACCCAGTACTACTTC. This codes for CASSPRDYQETQYYF. This chain joins TRBV7-9 and TRBJ2-5; D is perhaps TRBD2 (5 bases). Between the trimmed V and J ends, which lost 5 bases and 14 bases, there was a span of 27 bases. Looked up from germline, CDR1 is SEHNR and CDR2 is FQNEAQ (reference sequence). CDR3 length: 15 amino acids.

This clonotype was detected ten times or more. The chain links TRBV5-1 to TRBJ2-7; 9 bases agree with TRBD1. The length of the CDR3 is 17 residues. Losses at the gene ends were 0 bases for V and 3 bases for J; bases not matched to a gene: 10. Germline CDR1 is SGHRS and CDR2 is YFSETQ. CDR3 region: CASSLVVTGGTYYEQYF. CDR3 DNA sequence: TGCGCCAGCAGCTTGGTGGTGACAGGGGGAACCTACTACGAGCAGTACTTC.

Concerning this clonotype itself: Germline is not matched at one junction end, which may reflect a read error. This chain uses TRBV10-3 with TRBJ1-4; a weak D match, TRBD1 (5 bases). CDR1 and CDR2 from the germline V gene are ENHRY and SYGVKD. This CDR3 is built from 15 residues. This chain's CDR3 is CASSSWTRENEKQFF. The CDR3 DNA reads TGTGCCAGCAGCTCGTGGACAAGGGAAAATGAAAAACAGTTTTTT.

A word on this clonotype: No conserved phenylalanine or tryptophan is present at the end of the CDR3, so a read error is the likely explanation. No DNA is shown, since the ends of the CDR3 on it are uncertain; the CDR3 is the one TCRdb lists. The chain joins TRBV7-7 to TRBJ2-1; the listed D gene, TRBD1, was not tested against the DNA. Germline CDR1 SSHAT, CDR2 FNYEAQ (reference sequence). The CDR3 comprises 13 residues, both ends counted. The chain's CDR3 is CASSERTGEADTQ.

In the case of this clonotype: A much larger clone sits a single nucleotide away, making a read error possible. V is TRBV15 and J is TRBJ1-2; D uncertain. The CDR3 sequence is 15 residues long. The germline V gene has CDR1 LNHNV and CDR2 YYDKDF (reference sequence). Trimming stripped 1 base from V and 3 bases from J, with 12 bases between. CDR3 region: CATSRGLSTYYGYTF. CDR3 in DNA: TGTGCCACCAGCAGAGGTCTAAGCACTTACTATGGCTACACCTTC.

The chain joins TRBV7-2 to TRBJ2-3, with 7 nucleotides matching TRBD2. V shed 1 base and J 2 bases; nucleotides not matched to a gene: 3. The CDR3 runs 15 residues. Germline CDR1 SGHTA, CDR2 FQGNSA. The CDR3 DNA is TGTGCCAGCAGCTTAGGGGGGGGAGACACAGATACGCAGTATTTT. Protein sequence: CASSLGGGDTDTQYF.

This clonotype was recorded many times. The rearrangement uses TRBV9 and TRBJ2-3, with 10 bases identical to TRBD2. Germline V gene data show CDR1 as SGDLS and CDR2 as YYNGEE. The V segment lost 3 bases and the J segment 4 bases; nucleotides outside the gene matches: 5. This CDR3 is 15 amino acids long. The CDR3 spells CASSAQAGGADTQYF. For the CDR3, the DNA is TGTGCCAGCAGCGCTCAAGCGGGGGGGGCAGATACGCAGTATTTT.

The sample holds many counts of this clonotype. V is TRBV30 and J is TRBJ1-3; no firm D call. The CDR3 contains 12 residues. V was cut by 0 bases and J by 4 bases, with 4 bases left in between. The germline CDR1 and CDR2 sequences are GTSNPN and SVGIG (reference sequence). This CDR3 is CAWSVGGNTIYF. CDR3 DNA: TGTGCCTGGAGTGTCGGGGGAAACACCATATATTTT. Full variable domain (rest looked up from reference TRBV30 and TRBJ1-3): SQTIHQWPATLVQPVGSPLSLECTVEGTSNPNLYWYRQAAGRGLQLLFYSVGIGQISSEVPQNLSASRPQDRQFILSSKKLLLSDSGFYLCAWSVGGNTIYFGEGSWLTVV.

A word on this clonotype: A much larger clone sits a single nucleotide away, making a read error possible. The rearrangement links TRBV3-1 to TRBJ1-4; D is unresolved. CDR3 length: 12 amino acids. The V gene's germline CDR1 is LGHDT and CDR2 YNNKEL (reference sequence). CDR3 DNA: TGTGCCAGCAGCCATGGCGGTGAAGAACTGTTTTTT. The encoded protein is CASSHGGEELFF.

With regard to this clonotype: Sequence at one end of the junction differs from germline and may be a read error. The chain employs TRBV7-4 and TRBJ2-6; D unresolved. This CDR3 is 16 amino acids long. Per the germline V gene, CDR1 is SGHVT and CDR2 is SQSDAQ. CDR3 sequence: CASTGSRASSASVLTF. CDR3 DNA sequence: TGTGCCAGCACCGGCAGCAGAGCCAGTAGTGCCAGCGTCCTGACTTTC.

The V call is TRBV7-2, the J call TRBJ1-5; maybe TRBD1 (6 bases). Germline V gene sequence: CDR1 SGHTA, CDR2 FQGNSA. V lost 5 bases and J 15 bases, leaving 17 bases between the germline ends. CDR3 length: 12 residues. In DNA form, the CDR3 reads TGTGCCAGCAGCGAACCGGGGGGGGACATGCATTTT. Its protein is CASSEPGGDMHF.

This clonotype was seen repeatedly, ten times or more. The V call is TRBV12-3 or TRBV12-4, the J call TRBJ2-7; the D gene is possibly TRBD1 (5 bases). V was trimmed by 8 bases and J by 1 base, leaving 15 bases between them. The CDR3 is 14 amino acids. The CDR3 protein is CASALRQPSYEQYF. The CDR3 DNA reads TGTGCCAGCGCACTCCGACAGCCATCCTACGAGCAGTACTTC.

CDR3 amino acids: CASSMDSLPSTEAFF. CDR3 DNA sequence: TGCGCCAGCAGCATGGATAGTCTGCCGAGCACTGAAGCTTTCTTT. V is TRBV5-1 and J is TRBJ1-1; D gene unclear. V was shortened by 4 bases and J by 4 bases, with 17 bases between the two germline ends. In germline, CDR1 is SGHRS, CDR2 YFSETQ. The CDR3 is made up of 15 amino acids.

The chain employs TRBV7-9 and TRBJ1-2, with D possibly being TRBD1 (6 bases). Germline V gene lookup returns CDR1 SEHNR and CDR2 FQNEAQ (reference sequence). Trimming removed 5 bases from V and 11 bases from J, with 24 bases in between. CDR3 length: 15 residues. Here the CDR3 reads CASSGPGLRADRYTF. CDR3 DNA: TGTGCCAGCAGCGGACCGGGACTGCGAGCGGACAGATACACCTTC.

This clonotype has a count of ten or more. In DNA, the CDR3 is TGTGCCAGCAGTTTAGCGCTGGGGGGAATTGAAAAACTGTTTTTT. Its translation is CASSLALGGIEKLFF. The rearrangement uses TRBV12-3 or TRBV12-4 and TRBJ1-4; possible D gene TRBD1, 5 bases. CDR3 length: 15 residues. Trimming removed 0 bases from V and 7 bases from J, with 12 bases in between.